What follows are 15 T cell receptor beta chains derived from one specimen sequenced in a study of post-analysis software for immune sequencing data. Broader study findings: TRBV5-6, TRBV5-1 and TRBV20-1 belonged to a set of roughly 5 TRBV segments that were more frequent in patients than controls.

These receptors lack a known antigen. Each TCR beta cDNA library carried unique molecular identifiers. A single record per CDR3 protein comes from TCRdb applying MiXCR to the PCR reads. The sample lists 750,000 to 900,000 distinct CDR3 sequences; around 42% were seen once. Sequenced: blood. All receptors derive from a girl aged 5-17 years with multiple sclerosis.

The rearrangement joins TRBV6-1 to TRBJ2-3, with D possibly matching TRBD2 (6 bases). The V gene's germline CDR1 is MNHNS and CDR2 SASEGT. The CDR3 spans 13 residues. V lost 6 bases to trimming and J lost 6 bases, with 13 bases between them. The CDR3 protein is CASRRLVTDTQYF. DNA for the CDR3: TGTGCCAGCAGACGACTAGTCACGGATACGCAGTATTTT.

At least ten counts were recorded for this clonotype. The J gene is TRBJ1-6, the V gene TRBV20-1; D ambiguous. Germline V gives CDR1 DFQATT, CDR2 SNEGSKA (reference sequence). This CDR3 has 16 amino acids. The ends were cut back, 0 bases at V and 7 bases at J, with 16 bases in the middle. The CDR3 reads CSARDAGRQENSPLHF. In DNA, the CDR3 is TGCAGTGCTAGAGACGCCGGGAGGCAGGAGAATTCACCCCTCCACTTT.

The rearrangement links TRBV5-1 to TRBJ2-5; TRBD1 might be the D (6 bases). Per the germline V gene, CDR1 is SGHRS and CDR2 is YFSETQ. V was clipped by 2 bases and J by 11 bases, with 16 bases between them. The CDR3 is 13 residues long. CDR3 region: CASSLQGRAEQYF. The CDR3 coding sequence is TGCGCCAGCAGCTTACAGGGAAGGGCTGAGCAGTACTTC. Based on the CDR3 plus reference TRBV5-1 and TRBJ2-5, the full variable domain is KAGVTQTPRYLIKTRGQQVTLSCSPISGHRSVSWYQQTPGQGLQFLFEYFSETQRNKGNFPGRFSGRQFSNSRSEMNVSTLELGDSALYLCASSLQGRAEQYFGPGTRLLVL.

The chain employs TRBV7-2 and TRBJ2-3; D is perhaps TRBD1 (5 bases). Germline V gene data show CDR1 as SGHTA and CDR2 as FQGNSA. The CDR3 spans 16 residues. V was trimmed by 2 bases and J by 4 bases, leaving 16 bases between them. CDR3 sequence reads: CASSLIGGRDSDTQYF. CDR3 DNA sequence: TGTGCCAGCAGCTTAATAGGTGGCAGGGATTCAGATACGCAGTATTTT.

In DNA, the CDR3 is TGTGCCAGCAGTCGACAGGAAATAACCTACGAGCAGTACTTC. Residues: CASSRQEITYEQYF. The chain couples TRBV28 to TRBJ2-5, with D maybe TRBD1 (6 bases). The J call is uncertain, as TRBJ2-7 better fits the DNA end. The CDR3 covers 14 residues. Per the germline V gene, CDR1 is MDHEN and CDR2 is SYDVKM.

In this sample, this clonotype turned up a few times. The chain is built from TRBV27 and TRBJ2-5; maybe TRBD1 (6 bases). Germline V gives CDR1 MNHEY, CDR2 SMNVEV (reference sequence). The CDR3 extends over 16 amino acids. The ends were cut back, 0 bases at V and 1 base at J, with 12 bases in the middle. The CDR3, as DNA: TGTGCCAGCAGTTTATCGACGCCACAGGGCCAAGAGACCCAGTACTTC. Translated, it gives CASSLSTPQGQETQYF.

The rearrangement links TRBV6-2 or TRBV6-3 to TRBJ2-7, with a weak D call TRBD2 (7 bases). The germline V and J ends were trimmed by 4 bases and 5 bases, with 21 bases remaining between them. The CDR3 consists of 16 residues. The V gene's germline CDR1 is MNHEY and CDR2 SVGEGT. The CDR3 nucleotides read TGTGCCAGCAGTTCCACCAATATACGGGGGGCCCACGAGCAGTACTTC. It yields the protein CASSSTNIRGAHEQYF.

In its sample, this clonotype was seen a few times. The chain recombines TRBV20-1 with TRBJ1-1; possible D gene TRBD1, 5 bases. The CDR3 totals 12 residues. Per the germline V gene, CDR1 is DFQATT and CDR2 is SNEGSKA (reference sequence). CDR3 protein: CRARGPNTEAFF. The CDR3 DNA follows: TGCAGAGCACGGGGACCGAACACTGAAGCTTTCTTT.

The rearrangement joins TRBV4-3 to TRBJ2-3; maybe TRBD1 (6 bases). The germline V gene encodes CDR1 LGHNA and CDR2 YSLEER. Trimming removed 1 base from V and 2 bases from J, with 13 bases in between. CDR3 length: 16 residues. CDR3 DNA: TGCGCCAGCAGCCAAGGTAGTGCAGGGGACACAGATACGCAGTATTTT. Translation: CASSQGSAGDTDTQYF.

This chain uses TRBV7-3 with TRBJ2-1, with D hard to call. Germline lookup yields CDR1 SGHTA and CDR2 FQGTGA. The CDR3 consists of 15 residues. Deletions cut 4 bases from V and 0 bases from J, with 10 bases between. The CDR3 nucleotides read TGTGCCAGCAGCTCCTACGAAACCTCCTACAATGAGCAGTTCTTC. Protein product: CASSSYETSYNEQFF.

This clonotype was observed a few times. The V and J genes are TRBV15 and TRBJ2-3; D is undetermined. The V end was cut by 0 bases, the J end by 8 bases, with 6 bases between. CDR1 LNHNV and CDR2 YYDKDF come from the germline V gene (reference sequence). The CDR3 is 12 amino acids. Written as DNA, the CDR3 is TGTGCCACCAGCAGAGATTCCCCTACGCAGTATTTT. Translation: CATSRDSPTQYF.

The rearrangement links TRBV28 to TRBJ2-7; 7 positions match TRBD1. In germline, CDR1 is MDHEN, CDR2 SYDVKM. Trimming took 6 bases from V and 2 from J; bases not matched to a gene: 7. The CDR3 runs 14 residues. The chain's CDR3 is CASSRTGVPYEQYF. The CDR3 bases are TGTGCCAGCAGCCGTACAGGGGTTCCCTACGAGCAGTACTTC.

This clonotype was seen only a few times. This chain links TRBV20-1 with TRBJ1-6; D not resolved. Trimming stripped 3 bases from V and 7 bases from J, with 10 bases between. Germline V gene lookup returns CDR1 DFQATT and CDR2 SNEGSKA (reference sequence). The CDR3 runs to 13 residues. CDR3 DNA sequence: TGCAGTGCTAGGGGTTTTGAAAATTCACCCCTCCACTTT. It translates to CSARGFENSPLHF.

This clonotype was observed a few times. The chain recombines TRBV5-1 with TRBJ2-3; 8 bases are shared with TRBD1. V shed 0 bases, J shed 2 bases, and the junction held 2 bases outside the gene matches. The length of the CDR3 is 15 residues. From germline, CDR1 is SGHRS and CDR2 YFSETQ. The CDR3 nucleotides are TGCGCCAGCAGCTTGGGACAGGGGTACACAGATACGCAGTATTTT. Translating gives CASSLGQGYTDTQYF.

This clonotype was detected only once. The chain carries TRBV5-1 and TRBJ2-7; weak D call: TRBD1 (5 bases). The length of the CDR3 is 15 residues. The V and J ends lost 0 bases and 3 bases respectively, with 13 bases between them. Germline V gene data show CDR1 as SGHRS and CDR2 as YFSETQ. The CDR3 is CASSLVPQRGYEQYF. The CDR3, as DNA: TGCGCCAGCAGCTTGGTACCCCAAAGGGGCTACGAGCAGTACTTC.